This is a list of T cell receptor beta chains from one sample in a study of T cells in Graves' hyperthyroidism and ophthalmopathy. TCRdb fed the multiplex PCR reads into MiXCR, producing one record per CDR3 protein. Found here are 300,000 to 450,000 distinct CDR3 sequences, roughly 14% of them singletons; the top ten hold 20%. The material sequenced was blood. These receptors were taken from a man aged 25 to 40 with Graves' hyperthyroidism that later progressed to Graves' ophthalmopathy. CDR3s include the opening cysteine and the closing phenylalanine or tryptophan. A D gene is named only where the DNA matches it firmly. Size is stated for part of the rows, as once, few or many counts, or as a class when the clone is expanded.

>TRBJ1-5|15|many|TRBD1|TRBV18
TGTGCCAGCTCACCAGAGACAGGGGGCTATCAGCCCCAGCATTTT
CASSPETGGYQPQHF
>TRBJ2-1|15|many|TRBD2|TRBV5-5
TGTGCCAGCAGCTTGGGCCCGGGAGGTTACAATGAGCAGTTCTTC
CASSLGPGGYNEQFF
>TRBJ1-5|18|NA|TRBD1|TRBV15
TGTGCCACCAGCAGCGATGCAGGGACAGCTTCTCGGAGTCAGCCCCAGCATTTT
CATSSDAGTASRSQPQHF
>TRBJ1-1|15|many|TRBD1|TRBV9
TGTGCCAGCAGCGTTACAGGGGGCGCATTCTCTGGAGCTTTCTTT
CASSVTGGAFSGAFF
>TRBJ1-2|17|NA|TRBD1|TRBV20-1
TGCAGTGCTCTTCCCGCTATCCGGACAGGGGGCATTGATGGCTACACCTTC
CSALPAIRTGGIDGYTF
>TRBJ2-3|16|few|NA|TRBV3-1
TGTGCCAGCAGCCAAGTTGTGGGGGGGCCGAGAGATACGCAGTATTTT
CASSQVVGGPRDTQYF
>TRBJ2-4|15|many|NA|TRBV11-2
TGTGCCAGCAGCCAAAGGGGGATCACCAAAAACATTCAGTACTTC
CASSQRGITKNIQYF
>TRBJ2-2|15|few|NA|TRBV13
TGTGCCAGCAGCCGGCGGGACTTCTACACCGGGGAGCTGTTTTTT
CASSRRDFYTGELFF
>TRBJ1-2|13|many|TRBD1|TRBV18
TGTGCCAGCAGTCCGGACAGGGACTATGGCTACACCTTC
CASSPDRDYGYTF
>TRBJ1-1|18|many|NA|TRBV6-2/TRBV6-3
TGTGCCAGCAGTTACTCGACTGACCCCCGGGTTTTGAACACTGAAGCTTTCTTT
CASSYSTDPRVLNTEAFF
>TRBJ2-6|13|NA|TRBD1|TRBV28
TGTGCCACCAGGGGGTCTGGGGCCAACGTCCTGACTTTC
CATRGSGANVLTF
>TRBJ1-6|14|many|NA|TRBV12-3/TRBV12-4
TGTGCCAGCAGTTTTTCGGATTTGTCTGAACCCCTCCACTTT
CASSFSDLSEPLHF
>TRBJ1-5|14|few|NA|TRBV6-5
TGTGCCAGCAGACCTACGGGGTTGCGGCAGCCCCAGCATTTT
CASRPTGLRQPQHF
>TRBJ2-7|14|many|NA|TRBV7-6
TGTGCCAGCAGGGTCACAGGGTTGCCCTACGAGCAGTACTTC
CASRVTGLPYEQYF
>TRBJ2-1|16|few|TRBD1|TRBV13
TGTGCCAGCAGCTCTCCCAGGGACAGGGGTAGAAATGAGCAGTTCTTC
CASSSPRDRGRNEQFF
>TRBJ1-6|15|many|NA|TRBV5-1
TGCGCCAGCAGCTTGGGCGCAGGATATAATTCACCCCTCCACTTT
CASSLGAGYNSPLHF
>TRBJ1-2|14|NA|NA|TRBV9
TGTGCCAGCAGCGAAGGAGGGTGGTCTCGAGGCTACACCTTC
CASSEGGWSRGYTF